This TCR beta chain was recovered during a study of shared clonotypes between healthy human individuals. The sorted-subset replicate PCRs were given around 200 ng DNA, which is approximately 30,000 T cell genomes. The table came from immunoSEQ multiplex PCR; TCRdb's copy has only in-frame clones and leaves some out. This table holds 2.3 million or so clones, over 90% found once. Germline V gene data show CDR1 as SGHVS and CDR2 as FQNEAQ. CDR3 length equals 14 residues. Trimming removed 5 bases from V and 5 bases from J, with 15 bases in between. Study results and limitations: With several donors compared, roughly 5% of naive CD4 clonotypes were shared.

Of note for this clone: What it recognizes is unknown.

The receptor was isolated from a young man in good health. Some clones in this sample may be carry-over from other donors' samples. Sequenced material: naive CD4+ T cells from PBMCs. Subset noted: CD45RA+ positively selected. This rearrangement joins TRBV7-8 to TRBJ2-5; D possibly corresponds to TRBD1 (6 bases). In nucleotides, the CDR3 is TGTGCCAGCAGCCTCACAGGGCGAACGGAGACCCAGTACTTC. Protein product: CASSLTGRTETQYF.